This T cell receptor (beta chain) derives from a study of regulatory T cells in long-lasting Graves disease. Study information: Recently diagnosed Graves' patients had received antithyroid drugs for under 3 months.

For TCR beta, libraries came from iRepertoire HTBI primers and Arm-PCR of CDR3 regions. TCRdb fed the multiplex PCR reads into MiXCR, producing one record per CDR3 protein. Here the sample spans a few hundred thousand distinct CDR3 sequences, roughly a sixth being singletons. The time point here: newly diagnosed GD, antithyroid drugs for less than 3 months. The TCR library was made from RNA that had been extracted from PBMCs in TRIzol. CDR3 length: 14 amino acids. The V gene's germline CDR1 is SGHTS and CDR2 YDEGEE. V shed 2 bases and J shed 0 bases, with 8 bases lying between them. Notes on the study in general: Persistent disease preferred TRBV28, TRBJ1-2 and TRBJ2-5; new disease, TRBV20-1 and TRBJ2-1. It is possible that accuracy was reduced by the small size of the sample.

This clonotype showed up just a few times. The antigen remains undetermined. The same data also contributed to another study, on T cells in Graves' hyperthyroidism and ophthalmopathy. That source reports: Stable Graves' hyperthyroidism denoted no ophthalmopathy progression over 18 months.

The sample consisted of peripheral blood mononuclear cells (PBMCs), taken at new diagnosis, from a patient treated with antithyroid drugs. The chain carries TRBV5-8 and TRBJ2-5, with D perhaps given as TRBD1 or TRBD2 (5 bases each). The TCR originated in a man between 40 and 49 years old with Graves disease. The CDR3: CASSLMGDQETQYF. The CDR3 region has the DNA TGTGCCAGCAGCTTAATGGGGGACCAAGAGACCCAGTACTTC.